This is a list of T cell receptor beta chains from one sample in a study of T cells in Graves' hyperthyroidism and ophthalmopathy. TCRdb re-analysed the multiplex PCR reads in MiXCR, keeping a single row per CDR3 protein. The data contain nearly 750,000 distinct CDR3 sequences, approximately 40% of them singletons. The sample comprised blood. The receptors stem from a woman between 40 and 50 years old with Graves' hyperthyroidism. Each CDR3 is given with its conserved first and last residue. Fields, in order: D gene, J gene, V gene, clone size, CDR3 DNA, CDR3 protein. D genes are given only for firm matches. The listing skips clone size in some rows; elsewhere it reads once, few, many or a size class.

D gene: NA; J gene: TRBJ2-7; V gene: TRBV29-1; clone size: many; CDR3 DNA: TGCAGCGTTGAATGGGACGGAAGCTACGAGCAGTACTTC; CDR3 protein: CSVEWDGSYEQYF
D gene: NA; J gene: TRBJ1-3; V gene: TRBV29-1; clone size: many; CDR3 DNA: TGCAGCGTTGATACCCCGGACGTAAACTCTGGAAACACCATATATTTT; CDR3 protein: CSVDTPDVNSGNTIYF
D gene: NA; J gene: TRBJ1-1; V gene: TRBV12-3/TRBV12-4; clone size: NA; CDR3 DNA: TGTGCCAGCAGGTCAGGGTCGGAAGCTTTCTTT; CDR3 protein: CASRSGSEAFF
D gene: NA; J gene: TRBJ2-7; V gene: TRBV2; clone size: NA; CDR3 DNA: TGTACCACTAACCCCTACGAGCAGTACTTC; CDR3 protein: CTTNPYEQYF
D gene: TRBD1; J gene: TRBJ1-1; V gene: TRBV12-3/TRBV12-4; clone size: NA; CDR3 DNA: TGTGCCAGCAGTTACTCGACAGGGGATGGCACTGAAGCTTTCTTT; CDR3 protein: CASSYSTGDGTEAFF
D gene: NA; J gene: TRBJ1-1; V gene: TRBV7-9; clone size: many; CDR3 DNA: TGTGCCAGCAGCCCGGGGGGGGTAATGAACACTGAAGCTTTCTTT; CDR3 protein: CASSPGGVMNTEAFF
D gene: NA; J gene: TRBJ1-1; V gene: TRBV19; clone size: NA; CDR3 DNA: TGTGCCAGTACCGAATCGACGGTGAACACTGAAGCTTTCTTT; CDR3 protein: CASTESTVNTEAFF
D gene: NA; J gene: TRBJ1-2; V gene: TRBV12-3/TRBV12-4; clone size: many; CDR3 DNA: TGTGCCAGCAGTCATTCCGTGGTTAACTATGGCTACACCTTC; CDR3 protein: CASSHSVVNYGYTF
D gene: NA; J gene: TRBJ2-3; V gene: TRBV10-3; clone size: once; CDR3 DNA: TGTGCCTCTCATGCAGGGGAGGGAGATACGCAGTATTTT; CDR3 protein: CASHAGEGDTQYF
D gene: NA; J gene: TRBJ1-5; V gene: TRBV9; clone size: many; CDR3 DNA: TGTGCCAGCAGCGTCGGGGGAACGGGCAATCAGCCCCAGCATTTT; CDR3 protein: CASSVGGTGNQPQHF
D gene: NA; J gene: TRBJ1-2; V gene: TRBV28; clone size: NA; CDR3 DNA: TGTGCCAGCAGGGGGACGGGCTTTGGCTACACCTTC; CDR3 protein: CASRGTGFGYTF
D gene: NA; J gene: TRBJ2-7; V gene: TRBV19; clone size: NA; CDR3 DNA: TGTGCCAGTAGTCCACGAGGACGTTTAGGGGTATCATTCCACGAGCAGTACTTC; CDR3 protein: CASSPRGRLGVSFHEQYF
D gene: NA; J gene: TRBJ1-4; V gene: TRBV12-3/TRBV12-4; clone size: NA; CDR3 DNA: TGTGCCAGCAAAACCGGGATCCCTAATGAAAAACTGTTTTTT; CDR3 protein: CASKTGIPNEKLFF
D gene: NA; J gene: TRBJ1-2; V gene: TRBV3-1; clone size: few; CDR3 DNA: TGTGCCAGCAGCCAAGAAAGTAGGGCTGGCTACACCTTC; CDR3 protein: CASSQESRAGYTF
D gene: NA; J gene: TRBJ2-7; V gene: TRBV5-1; clone size: NA; CDR3 DNA: TGTGCCAGCAGCCCATCGGACGGAACCTACGAGCAGTACTTC; CDR3 protein: CASSPSDGTYEQYF
D gene: NA; J gene: TRBJ2-7; V gene: TRBV29-1; clone size: few; CDR3 DNA: TGCAGCGTTAAGGGCCGGAGCAACTACGAGCAGTACTTC; CDR3 protein: CSVKGRSNYEQYF
D gene: NA; J gene: TRBJ1-6; V gene: TRBV6-5; clone size: NA; CDR3 DNA: TGTGCCACCAACCGCGGGGGCTCCTATAATTCACCCCTCCACTTT; CDR3 protein: CATNRGGSYNSPLHF
D gene: NA; J gene: TRBJ1-1; V gene: TRBV19; clone size: NA; CDR3 DNA: TGTGCCAGTAGTATATTCGCTGAAGCTTTCTTT; CDR3 protein: CASSIFAEAFF
D gene: TRBD1; J gene: TRBJ1-4; V gene: TRBV20-1; clone size: few; CDR3 DNA: TGCAGTGCTAGAAGGGACAGGGGGCTTCCCAATGAAAAACTGTTTTTT; CDR3 protein: CSARRDRGLPNEKLFF
D gene: TRBD1; J gene: TRBJ2-2; V gene: TRBV5-1; clone size: many; CDR3 DNA: TGCGCCAGCAGCCCGACGACAGGGACGGTCGGGGAGCTGTTTTTT; CDR3 protein: CASSPTTGTVGELFF
D gene: NA; J gene: TRBJ2-5; V gene: TRBV20-1; clone size: NA; CDR3 DNA: TGCAGTGCTAGAGATATTACGGGGAAAGAGACCCAGTACTTC; CDR3 protein: CSARDITGKETQYF
D gene: NA; J gene: TRBJ1-3; V gene: TRBV6-5; clone size: few; CDR3 DNA: TGTGCCAGCAGTTACTCCCCAAGACAGTGGATCTCTGGAAACACCATATATTTT; CDR3 protein: CASSYSPRQWISGNTIYF
D gene: NA; J gene: TRBJ2-7; V gene: TRBV10-3; clone size: many; CDR3 DNA: TGTGCCATCAGCCGGCCAGGGGAAGGATCCTACGAGCAGTACTTC; CDR3 protein: CAISRPGEGSYEQYF
D gene: NA; J gene: TRBJ2-7; V gene: TRBV20-1; clone size: NA; CDR3 DNA: TGCAGTACAGGGGGGGGGTCCTACGAGCAGTACTTC; CDR3 protein: CSTGGGSYEQYF
D gene: NA; J gene: TRBJ2-6; V gene: TRBV19; clone size: many; CDR3 DNA: TGTGCCAGTAGTCGGGACGCTGGGGCCAACGTCCTGACTTTC; CDR3 protein: CASSRDAGANVLTF
D gene: TRBD1; J gene: TRBJ1-1; V gene: TRBV13; clone size: NA; CDR3 DNA: TGTGCCAGCAGCTTAGACAGGGGATGGGACACTGAAGCTTTCTTT; CDR3 protein: CASSLDRGWDTEAFF
D gene: NA; J gene: TRBJ1-2; V gene: TRBV10-3; clone size: many; CDR3 DNA: TGTGCCATCAGTGAGTATCGGGAGGATAACTATGGCTACACCTTC; CDR3 protein: CAISEYREDNYGYTF
D gene: NA; J gene: TRBJ2-1; V gene: TRBV4-1; clone size: NA; CDR3 DNA: TGCGCCAGCAGCCAACCCCCTGGGGCGGGTGGGAATGAGCAGTTCTTC; CDR3 protein: CASSQPPGAGGNEQFF
D gene: TRBD2; J gene: TRBJ2-5; V gene: TRBV20-1; clone size: NA; CDR3 DNA: TGCAGTGCTAGACCCCCAGGACTAGCAATCTCAGAGACCCAGTACTTC; CDR3 protein: CSARPPGLAISETQYF
D gene: NA; J gene: TRBJ1-2; V gene: TRBV2; clone size: NA; CDR3 DNA: TGTGCCAGCAGTCAAAACGGCCGTGGTGGCTACACCTTC; CDR3 protein: CASSQNGRGGYTF
D gene: NA; J gene: TRBJ2-7; V gene: TRBV11-1; clone size: NA; CDR3 DNA: TGTGCCTGGAGTGTAGGAGTGGGGAGCTCCTACGAGCAGTACTTC; CDR3 protein: CAWSVGVGSSYEQYF
D gene: NA; J gene: TRBJ2-7; V gene: TRBV19; clone size: many; CDR3 DNA: TGTGCCAGTAGTATGGGACGACGGGAATACGAGCAGTACTTC; CDR3 protein: CASSMGRREYEQYF
D gene: NA; J gene: TRBJ2-7; V gene: TRBV7-9; clone size: NA; CDR3 DNA: TGTGCCAGCAGCTGCGCCGTGCTGTCCGTCTGCGAGCAGTACTTC; CDR3 protein: CASSCAVLSVCEQYF
D gene: NA; J gene: TRBJ2-7; V gene: TRBV25-1; clone size: once; CDR3 DNA: TGTGCCAGCTCACCGCCCGGCGGGATCTCCTACGAGCAGTACTTC; CDR3 protein: CASSPPGGISYEQYF
D gene: NA; J gene: TRBJ1-1; V gene: TRBV19; clone size: NA; CDR3 DNA: TGTGCCAGTAGTATCTTGTTGGACACTGGAGCTTTCTTT; CDR3 protein: CASSILLDTGAFF
D gene: TRBD2; J gene: TRBJ2-5; V gene: TRBV2; clone size: NA; CDR3 DNA: TGTGCCAGCAGTGATTGGAATATCTTAGCGGGTGAAGAGACCCAGTACTTC; CDR3 protein: CASSDWNILAGEETQYF
D gene: NA; J gene: TRBJ1-6; V gene: TRBV7-2; clone size: many; CDR3 DNA: TGTGCCAGCAGCTTAGCTAACAGCTATTCACCCCTCCACTTT; CDR3 protein: CASSLANSYSPLHF
D gene: NA; J gene: TRBJ1-6; V gene: TRBV5-6; clone size: few; CDR3 DNA: TGTGCCAGCAGCTTGGAATTATCGTCGGAGTATTCACCCCTCCACTTT; CDR3 protein: CASSLELSSEYSPLHF